The source of this T cell receptor beta chain is a study of CD8 T cells in Susac syndrome. Sequencing of TCR beta, carried out with a high-throughput approach, was applied to CD8+ and CD4+ T cells from the blood. FACS was used to enrich TEMRA cells, whereas the CD8+ and CD4+ T cells were obtained by negative isolation. CDR1 is LGHNA, CDR2 YNFKEQ, per germline. The V segment lost 4 bases and the J segment 7 bases; nucleotides outside the gene matches: 3. The CDR3 length is 14 residues. Random hexamers served to reverse transcribe roughly 0.45 to 1 ug RNA. Coverage of TCR beta CDR3 amplification by immunoSEQ multiplex PCR extended to 54 Vbeta and 13 Jbeta. TCRdb reprocessed the immunoSEQ multiplex PCR reads with MiXCR, giving one entry per CDR3 protein. Of roughly 130,000 distinct CDR3 sequences detected, roughly 95% appear once; the ten largest clones hold more than 0.095%. A remark on this clonotype: Its antigen is unknown.

Whole-study findings and limits: The number of individuals included in the study's TCR sequencing and HLA analysis was acknowledged as relatively small.

The chain combines TRBV4-2 with TRBJ2-2, with TRBD2 matching over 10 bases. The sample consisted of CD4+ T cells from PBMCs. This receptor was obtained from a human donor in good health. The CDR3 region has the DNA TGTGCCAGCAGCCGTCAGCGGGAGGGCGGGGAGCTGTTTTTT. It is translated as CASSRQREGGELFF.